Below, one TCR beta chain is given with its context. The antigen is not known. This record belongs to a study of cytomegalovirus exposure and HLA in healthy donors. Across the study: For the roughly 400 genotyped donors, 81% fell within the Caucasian-associated ancestry cluster. General study results and limits: Analysis was carried out at a later point, and it linked a missense DCLRE1C variant to TCR beta V- and J-gene trimming.

PCR amplification relied on 60 Vbeta primers (plus 13 Jbeta primers). Data came from immunoSEQ multiplex PCR; TCRdb stores just in-frame clones and leaves some out. The data contain 150,000 or so clones, 60% to 80% of them singletons. The source is a woman aged 50 to 65 in good health and CMV-seropositive. Sequenced: PBMCs.

CDR3 DNA: TGTGCCAGCAGCTTGATTGAGTATGGCTACACCTTC. Amino acids: CASSLIEYGYTF. This sequence joins TRBV5-6 and TRBJ1-2; D gene uncertain. Germline-derived CDR1 and CDR2 are SGHDT and YYEEEE. The CDR3 has 12 residues. V lost 1 base to trimming and J lost 5 bases, with 6 bases between them.